The 24 T cell receptor beta chains listed next were all sequenced from one sample in a study of regulatory T cells in long-lasting Graves disease (dated by TCRdb to about 2021). In the paper's terms, the time point label means: persistent/refractory GD, antithyroid drugs over 5 years with positive TRAb. For both TCR sequencing and RNA sequencing, RNA was extracted from PBMCs using TRIzol. Library generation was performed with multiplex PCR. Instrument on record: Illumina HiSeq 4000. CDR3 regions were amplified by Arm-PCR with iRepertoire HTBI primers to construct TCR beta libraries. TCRdb reanalyzed the raw reads on its own, using fastp at Q25 for trimming and MiXCR for clone calling, and kept in-frame beta chains. Each CDR3 protein gets just one entry, which takes the most common genes and DNA from the rows behind it. The sample contains over 300,000 distinct CDR3 sequences, 20% of them found a single time. The ten largest clones take up 25% to 30% of the sample.

The sample in question was peripheral blood mononuclear cells (PBMCs), obtained when the disease was refractory, from a patient treated with antithyroid drugs. These receptors were taken from a female donor with Graves disease.

The gene calls are TRBV18 and TRBJ2-5, with no clear D. The CDR3 is 15 amino acids. CDR1 is KGHSH and CDR2 is LQKENI in the germline V gene. V dropped 2 bases and J dropped 1 base, with 11 bases sitting between them. For the CDR3, the DNA is TGTGCCAGCTCACCATCGGCTACCCCCCAAGAGACCCAGTACTTC. It is translated as CASSPSATPQETQYF.

This clonotype appeared many times. This rearrangement joins TRBV2 to TRBJ2-2, with 10 bases lining up with TRBD1. The CDR3 is 12 amino acids. The germline V gene has CDR1 SNHLY and CDR2 FYNNEI. Trimming cost V 8 bases and J 6 bases; bases outside gene matches: 0. CDR3 sequence reads: CASGTGAGELFF. CDR3 DNA: TGTGCCAGCGGGACAGGGGCCGGGGAGCTGTTTTTT.

The rearrangement uses TRBV9 and TRBJ1-2, with TRBD1 identical over 8 bases. CDR3 length: 16 amino acids. V was pared by 0 bases and J by 5 bases, with 9 bases of the junction left unmatched. The germline gives CDR1 SGDLS, CDR2 YYNGEE. CDR3 residues: CASSVGGGQGAYGYTF. The CDR3 nucleotides read TGTGCCAGCAGCGTAGGGGGCGGACAGGGAGCTTATGGCTACACCTTC.

This clonotype was seen at least ten times. This chain uses TRBV7-2 with TRBJ2-5; D unclear. CDR3 length equals 13 residues. V lost 6 bases and J 5 bases, leaving 13 bases between the germline ends. Germline loops: CDR1 SGHTA, CDR2 FQGNSA. Here the CDR3 reads CASSRNWVETQYF. The CDR3 DNA reads TGTGCCAGCAGTCGCAATTGGGTCGAGACCCAGTACTTC.

The rearrangement joins TRBV9 to TRBJ2-7; TRBD2 is a possible D gene (6 bases). The CDR3 is 16 amino acids. Trimming cost V 0 bases and J 2 bases, with 15 bases left between them. CDR1 SGDLS and CDR2 YYNGEE come from the germline V gene. The CDR3 sequence: CASSVAPGDRTYEQYF. As DNA, the CDR3 is TGTGCCAGCAGCGTAGCTCCGGGGGACCGTACCTACGAGCAGTACTTC.

The chain carries TRBV3-1 and TRBJ2-1; possible D gene TRBD1, 6 bases. The germline CDR1 and CDR2 sequences are LGHDT and YNNKEL (reference sequence). Trimming took off 1 base at V and 2 bases at J, with 21 bases between the two ends. The CDR3 runs to 19 residues. CDR3 amino acids: CASSQGSGGPGHTYNEQFF. DNA for the CDR3: TGTGCCAGCAGCCAAGGATCAGGTGGGCCGGGACACACCTACAATGAGCAGTTCTTC.

A few counts support this clonotype. The V and J genes are TRBV27 and TRBJ2-2, with 7 bases aligning to TRBD1. The CDR3 consists of 15 residues. After removal of 6 bases from V and 6 bases from J, the junction contained 10 bases not matched to a gene. Per germline, CDR1 MNHEY and CDR2 SMNVEV (reference sequence). The CDR3 sequence: CASSPRRGRAGELFF. The CDR3 nucleotides read TGTGCCAGCAGCCCAAGAAGGGGGCGCGCCGGGGAGCTGTTTTTT.

This clonotype was counted between two and nine times. The chain joins TRBV5-1 to TRBJ1-2; 9 positions agree with TRBD1. The CDR3 sequence is 16 residues long. Looked up from germline, CDR1 is SGHRS and CDR2 is YFSETQ. The trim removed 4 bases at V and 6 bases at J, leaving 13 bases unmatched. As DNA, the CDR3 is TGCGCCAGCAGCGGAACCGGGACAGGGCCAATGGATGGCTACACCTTC. The encoded protein is CASSGTGTGPMDGYTF.

This clonotype has a handful of counts. CDR3 DNA: TGTGCCAGCAGTGTCTCTCCGCAGGGTACCTACGAGCAGTACTTC. This gives the protein CASSVSPQGTYEQYF. The chain links TRBV6-1 to TRBJ2-7, with D perhaps TRBD1 (5 bases). Trimming shortened V by 4 bases and J by 2 bases, and 15 bases separated the two germline ends. The CDR3 is 15 residues long. Germline V gives CDR1 MNHNS, CDR2 SASEGT.

The count of this clonotype is one. The chain uses TRBV9 and TRBJ2-1, with 7 bases aligning to TRBD1. CDR1 is SGDLS and CDR2 is YYNGEE in the germline V gene. V shed 4 bases, J shed 5 bases, and the junction held 9 bases outside the gene matches. This CDR3 is built from 15 residues. The CDR3 region is CASSTGVGSHNEQFF. The CDR3 coding sequence is TGTGCCAGCAGCACAGGGGTGGGGAGCCACAATGAGCAGTTCTTC.

This clonotype was counted a few times. V is TRBV5-4 and J is TRBJ1-1, with a tentative D call TRBD1 (5 bases). There are 14 residues in the CDR3. V shed 0 bases and J shed 7 bases, with 13 bases lying between them. The germline V gene has CDR1 SGHNT and CDR2 YYREEE (reference sequence). CDR3: CASSLDLGEVEAFF. Written as DNA, the CDR3 is TGTGCCAGCAGCTTGGATCTGGGGGAGGTTGAAGCTTTCTTT.

This clonotype was seen repeatedly, ten times or more. CDR3 residues: CASSSLPGQAYEQYF. DNA of the CDR3: TGTGCCAGCAGTTCATTACCCGGACAGGCCTACGAGCAGTACTTC. This rearrangement joins TRBV27 to TRBJ2-7; 7 positions agree with TRBD1. Germline-derived CDR1 and CDR2 are MNHEY and SMNVEV (reference sequence). This CDR3 region has 15 residues. V was clipped by 4 bases and J by 2 bases; unmatched bases: 8.

This clonotype was observed a handful of times. This chain uses TRBV7-2 with TRBJ2-7; D not certain. Germline CDR1 reads SGHTA; CDR2 reads FQGNSA. The CDR3 length is 15 residues. The V end was cut by 0 bases, the J end by 0 bases, with 9 bases between. The CDR3 DNA reads TGTGCCAGCAGCTTAGCTCGGCAGTCCTCCTACGAGCAGTACTTC. Its protein product is CASSLARQSSYEQYF. Full variable domain (missing parts from reference TRBV7-2 and TRBJ2-7): GAGVSQSPSNKVTEKGKDVELRCDPISGHTALYWYRQSLGQGLEFLIYFQGNSAPDKSGLPSDRFSAERTGGSVSTLTIQRTQQEDSAVYLCASSLARQSSYEQYFGPGTRLTVT.

This clonotype was seen many times. The rearrangement links TRBV28 to TRBJ1-5; possible D gene TRBD1, 5 bases. The V end lost 2 bases, the J end lost 0 bases, and 23 bases lay between the germline ends. CDR3 size: 20 residues. CDR1 and CDR2 (germline): MDHEN, SYDVKM. The DNA of the CDR3 is TGTGCCAGCAGTTTAGGACCGGGCCGGGGCTTCCTTGGTAGCAATCAGCCCCAGCATTTT. Translated: CASSLGPGRGFLGSNQPQHF.

Comment on this clonotype: The junction departs from the called germline gene at one end, perhaps through a read error. The rearrangement uses TRBV7-2 and TRBJ2-4; TRBD1 or TRBD2 may be the D gene (5 bases each). The germline CDR1 and CDR2 sequences are SGHTA and FQGNSA. The CDR3 consists of 16 residues. The CDR3 DNA reads TGTGCCAGCGGCTTAGACCCCGGGGCAGCGCTAAACATTCAGTACTTC. This codes for CASGLDPGAALNIQYF.

This clonotype was seen more than once but under ten times. The rearrangement uses TRBV12-3 or TRBV12-4 and TRBJ1-5; TRBD1 might be the D (6 bases). V lost 4 bases and J 11 bases, leaving 12 bases between the germline ends. The CDR3 covers 12 residues. The CDR3: CASSSGQPSQHF. The CDR3 DNA reads as TGTGCCAGCAGTTCAGGACAGCCATCCCAGCATTTT.

The chain links TRBV7-2 to TRBJ1-6; 7 nucleotides match TRBD1. CDR1 and CDR2 (germline): SGHTA, FQGNSA. The ends lost 1 base at V and 6 bases at J; junction bases unmatched: 3. The CDR3 has 15 amino acids. The CDR3 sequence: CASSLVQGGNSPLHF. The DNA of the CDR3 is TGTGCCAGCAGCTTAGTGCAGGGGGGTAATTCACCCCTCCACTTT.

This clonotype was detected only a few times. This may arise from a read error, as a much more abundant clone is one base away. The chain employs TRBV15 and TRBJ2-5; tentatively, D is TRBD2 (6 bases). The germline V gene encodes CDR1 LNHNV and CDR2 YYDKDF (reference sequence). Trimming stripped 8 bases from V and 3 bases from J, with 22 bases between. CDR3 length: 16 residues. CDR3: CATSSSLGGAKETQYF. In nucleotides, the CDR3 is TGTGCCACCTCTTCCTCCCTGGGGGGAGCGAAAGAGACCCAGTACTTC.

As concerns this clonotype: The junction and the germline gene differ at one end; a read error may be behind it. The V gene is TRBV10-3, the J gene TRBJ1-2; TRBD1 agrees at 7 bases. Germline V lookup: CDR1 ENHRY, CDR2 SYGVKD. The CDR3 sequence is 15 residues long. CDR3 residues: CAVSESTGPNYGYTF. As DNA, the CDR3 is TGTGCCGTCAGTGAGTCGACAGGGCCCAACTATGGCTACACCTTC.

This clonotype was observed at least ten times. The rearrangement joins TRBV3-1 to TRBJ1-1, with 9 bases that match TRBD1. CDR1 is LGHDT, CDR2 YNNKEL, per germline (reference sequence). Trimming at V came to 10 bases and at J to 6 bases, leaving 9 bases not matched to a gene. This CDR3 has 13 residues. The CDR3 region is CAIQGQGSSEAFF. The CDR3 DNA reads as TGTGCCATCCAGGGACAGGGTTCGTCTGAAGCTTTCTTT.

The chain employs TRBV5-5 and TRBJ2-1; 8 nucleotides align to TRBD2. This CDR3 contains 15 residues. V shed 1 base and J 8 bases; nucleotides not matched to a gene: 8. The germline V gene has CDR1 SGHKS and CDR2 YYEKEE (reference sequence). CDR3 in amino acids: CASSLSWTSFDEQFF. The CDR3 DNA reads TGTGCCAGCAGCTTGTCCTGGACTAGCTTTGATGAGCAGTTCTTC.

This clonotype was counted ten times or more. The chain employs TRBV2 and TRBJ1-1, with TRBD1 matching 8 bases. The J segment lost 0 bases and the V segment lost 8 bases, leaving 14 bases of the junction unmatched. Germline CDR1 reads SNHLY; CDR2 reads FYNNEI. CDR3 size: 17 residues. This CDR3 reads CASLGAQGETMNTEAFF. DNA of the CDR3: TGTGCCAGCTTGGGGGCACAGGGGGAGACGATGAACACTGAAGCTTTCTTT.

This clonotype occurred many times. The chain is built from TRBV11-2 and TRBJ1-2; the D gene is possibly TRBD1 (6 bases). CDR3 size: 16 residues. Germline V gene data show CDR1 as SGHAT and CDR2 as FQNNGV. V was trimmed by 4 bases and J by 6 bases, leaving 21 bases between them. CDR3 protein: CASSSQSTTGQDGYTF. The CDR3 DNA follows: TGTGCCAGCAGCTCCCAAAGTACGACAGGCCAAGATGGCTACACCTTC.

This clonotype is a singleton in its sample. The chain is built from TRBV3-1 and TRBJ2-6; D is unclear. Germline CDR1 and CDR2: LGHDT and YNNKEL (reference sequence). V lost 0 bases and J 0 bases, leaving 9 bases between the germline ends. CDR3 length: 17 amino acids. The CDR3 sequence is CASSQESLVSGANVLTF. CDR3 in DNA: TGTGCCAGCAGCCAAGAATCTTTGGTCTCTGGGGCCAACGTCCTGACTTTC.